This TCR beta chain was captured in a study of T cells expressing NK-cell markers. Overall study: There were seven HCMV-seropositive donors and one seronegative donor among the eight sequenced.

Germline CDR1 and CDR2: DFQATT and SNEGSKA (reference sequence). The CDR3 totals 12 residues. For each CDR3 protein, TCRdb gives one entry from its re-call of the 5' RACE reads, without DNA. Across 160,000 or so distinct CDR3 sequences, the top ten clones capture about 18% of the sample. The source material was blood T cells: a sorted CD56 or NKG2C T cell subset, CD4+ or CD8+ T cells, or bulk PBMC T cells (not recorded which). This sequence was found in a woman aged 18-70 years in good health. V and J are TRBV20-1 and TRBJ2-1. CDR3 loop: CSARLAGYEQFF.